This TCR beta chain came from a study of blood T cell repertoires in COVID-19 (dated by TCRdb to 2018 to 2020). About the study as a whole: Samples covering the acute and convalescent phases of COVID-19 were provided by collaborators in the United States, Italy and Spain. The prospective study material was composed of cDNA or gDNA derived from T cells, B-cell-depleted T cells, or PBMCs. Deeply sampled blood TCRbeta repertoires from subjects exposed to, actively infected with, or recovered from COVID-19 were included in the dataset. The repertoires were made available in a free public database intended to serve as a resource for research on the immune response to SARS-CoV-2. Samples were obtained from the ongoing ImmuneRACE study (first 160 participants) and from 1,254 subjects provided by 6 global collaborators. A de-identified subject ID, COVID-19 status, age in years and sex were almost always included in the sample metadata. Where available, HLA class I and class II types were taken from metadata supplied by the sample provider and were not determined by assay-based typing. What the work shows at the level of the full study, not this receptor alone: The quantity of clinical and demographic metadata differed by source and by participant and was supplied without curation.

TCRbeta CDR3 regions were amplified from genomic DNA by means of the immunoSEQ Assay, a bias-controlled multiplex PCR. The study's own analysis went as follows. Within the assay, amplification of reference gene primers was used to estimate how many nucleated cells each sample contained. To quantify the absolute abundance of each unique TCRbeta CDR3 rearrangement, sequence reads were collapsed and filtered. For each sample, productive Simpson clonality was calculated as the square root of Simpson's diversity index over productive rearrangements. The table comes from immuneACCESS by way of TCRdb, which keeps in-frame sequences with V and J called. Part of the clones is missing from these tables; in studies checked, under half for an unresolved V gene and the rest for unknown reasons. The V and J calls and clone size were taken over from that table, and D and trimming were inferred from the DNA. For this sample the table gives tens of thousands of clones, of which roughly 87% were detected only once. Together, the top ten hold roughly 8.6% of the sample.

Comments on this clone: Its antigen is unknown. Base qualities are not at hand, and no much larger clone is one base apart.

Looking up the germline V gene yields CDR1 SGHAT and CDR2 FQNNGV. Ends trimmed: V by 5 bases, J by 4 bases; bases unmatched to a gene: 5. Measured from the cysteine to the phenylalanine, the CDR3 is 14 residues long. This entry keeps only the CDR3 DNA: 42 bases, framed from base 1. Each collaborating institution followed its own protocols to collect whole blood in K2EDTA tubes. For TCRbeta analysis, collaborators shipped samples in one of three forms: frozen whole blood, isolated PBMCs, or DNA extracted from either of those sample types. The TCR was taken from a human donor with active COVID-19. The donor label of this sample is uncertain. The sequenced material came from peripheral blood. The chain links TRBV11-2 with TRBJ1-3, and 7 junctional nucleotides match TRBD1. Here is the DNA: TGTGCCAGCAGCCAAGACAGGGCCGGAAACACCATATATTTT. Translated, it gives CASSQDRAGNTIYF.